These 18 T cell receptor beta chains came from one sample sequenced in a study of CD8 T cells in Susac syndrome. Random hexamers served to reverse transcribe about 0.5 to 1 ug RNA. TCRdb used MiXCR to reprocess the immunoSEQ multiplex PCR reads, holding one entry per CDR3 protein. Seen here are around 81,000 distinct CDR3 sequences, about 93% observed once, and the top ten hold about 0.99%. The source material was CD8+ T cells from PBMCs. The receptors were gathered from a human donor with Susac syndrome.

The chain is built from TRBV3-1 and TRBJ2-2; D perhaps matches TRBD1 (6 bases). CDR1 and CDR2 (germline): LGHDT, YNNKEL (reference sequence). The CDR3 runs 15 residues. Trimming left V 4 bases short and J 0 bases short, with 9 bases between. The CDR3 DNA reads TGTGCCAGCAGCCGGACAGACACGAACACCGGGGAGCTGTTTTTT. Translating it yields CASSRTDTNTGELFF. Full variable domain (rest looked up from reference TRBV3-1 and TRBJ2-2): DTAVSQTPKYLVTQMGNDKSIKCEQNLGHDTMYWYKQDSKKFLKIMFSYNNKELIINETVPNRFSPKSPDKAHLNLHINSLELGDSAVYFCASSRTDTNTGELFFGEGSRLTVL.

CDR3 sequence (DNA): TGTGCCACCAGCAGAGGGGACAGCGGCTCCGAGCAGTACTTC. Its translation is CATSRGDSGSEQYF. The V and J genes are TRBV15 and TRBJ2-7; TRBD1 matches at 7 bases. The V gene's germline CDR1 is LNHNV and CDR2 YYDKDF (reference sequence). The CDR3 consists of 14 residues. The J segment lost 6 bases and the V segment lost 1 base, leaving 6 bases of the junction unmatched.

The chain recombines TRBV2 with TRBJ2-1; 9 bases are a match to TRBD2. V dropped 8 bases and J dropped 7; count of bases not matched to a gene: 12. The CDR3 runs 15 residues. CDR1 SNHLY and CDR2 FYNNEI come from the germline V gene. CDR3 sequence: CASGGFSGGQNEQFF. CDR3 sequence (DNA): TGTGCCAGCGGAGGATTCAGCGGGGGGCAAAATGAGCAGTTCTTC.

The chain is built from TRBV5-1 and TRBJ1-1, with 9 positions matching TRBD1. V lost 4 bases, J lost 4 bases, and 5 bases stayed unmatched. Germline CDR1 is SGHRS and CDR2 is YFSETQ. This CDR3 has 14 residues. The CDR3 reads CASSADRGGTEAFF. The DNA for the CDR3 is TGCGCCAGCAGCGCGGACAGGGGCGGCACTGAAGCTTTCTTT.

CDR3 residues: CATGLAGGPQETQYF. In nucleotides, the CDR3 is TGTGCCACCGGACTAGCGGGAGGCCCCCAGGAGACCCAGTACTTC. The V gene is TRBV19, the J gene TRBJ2-5; 14 bases align to TRBD2. This CDR3 is built from 15 residues. With V trimmed by 10 bases and J by 5 bases, 9 bases remained unmatched. Germline-derived CDR1 and CDR2 are LNHDA and SQIVND (reference sequence).

The V and J genes are TRBV27 and TRBJ2-7, with D hard to call. The V and J ends lost 1 base and 6 bases respectively, with 13 bases between them. The CDR3 length is 14 residues. Per the germline V gene, CDR1 is MNHEY and CDR2 is SMNVEV (reference sequence). The CDR3 loop is CASSLLSPGAEQYF. Here the CDR3 DNA reads TGTGCCAGCAGTTTATTGTCCCCGGGTGCCGAGCAGTACTTC.

Only one count was recorded for this clonotype. The genes are TRBV7-6 and TRBJ2-2; no firm D call. Trimming took 6 bases from V and 7 from J, leaving 12 bases between them. Germline CDR1 is SGHVS and CDR2 is FNYEAQ. The CDR3 length is 13 residues. CDR3 bases: TGTGCCAGCAGTCAAAACAATTTCGGGGAGCTGTTTTTT. Translation gives CASSQNNFGELFF.

The CDR3 is CASSFVGPETQYF. For the CDR3, the DNA is TGTGCCAGCAGTTTTGTGGGTCCGGAGACCCAGTACTTC. The rearrangement uses TRBV12-3 or TRBV12-4 and TRBJ2-5; D unclear. The CDR3 covers 13 residues. Deletions cut 3 bases from V and 5 bases from J, with 10 bases between.

This chain uses TRBV7-9 with TRBJ2-7; weak D call: TRBD2 (6 bases). V lost 2 bases to trimming and J lost 1 base, with 12 bases between them. This CDR3 is 15 amino acids long. Germline V gene sequence: CDR1 SEHNR, CDR2 FQNEAQ (reference sequence). As DNA, the CDR3 is TGTGCCAGCAGCTTAACGGGGGAGCGGTCCTACGAGCAGTACTTC. This codes for CASSLTGERSYEQYF.

The J gene is TRBJ2-2, the V gene TRBV12-3 or TRBV12-4; the D call may be TRBD1 or TRBD2 (6 bases each). V was clipped by 1 base and J by 1 base, with 10 bases between them. There are 16 residues in the CDR3. This CDR3 reads CASSLGRDMNTGELFF. The CDR3 DNA reads as TGTGCCAGCAGTTTAGGGCGGGACATGAACACCGGGGAGCTGTTTTTT.

The rearrangement links TRBV29-1 to TRBJ2-5; 9 bases align to TRBD2. Germline V CDR1 and CDR2: SQVTM, ANQGSEA. The V and J ends lost 7 bases and 1 base, in that order; junction bases with no gene match: 13. There are 16 residues in the CDR3. The CDR3 DNA sequence: TGCAGCGCCCAGAAGGGGGCGGGAGGGATCCAAGAGACCCAGTACTTC. It is translated as CSAQKGAGGIQETQYF.

The V and J genes are TRBV27 and TRBJ1-6, with D uncertain. CDR1 is MNHEY, CDR2 SMNVEV, per germline (reference sequence). CDR3 length equals 13 residues. The germline V and J ends were trimmed by 7 bases and 9 bases, with 13 bases remaining between them. CDR3 sequence (DNA): TGTGCCAGCAATAGAGGTGATGGTTCACCCCTCCACTTT. Amino acid sequence: CASNRGDGSPLHF.

The V gene is TRBV2, the J gene TRBJ1-5; 9 nucleotides line up with TRBD1. CDR1 is SNHLY and CDR2 is FYNNEI in the germline V gene. With V trimmed by 7 bases and J by 5 bases, 3 bases remained unmatched. The CDR3 spans 13 residues. CDR3 DNA sequence: TGTGCCAGCATGGACAGGGGCCATCAGCCCCAGCATTTT. This encodes CASMDRGHQPQHF.

The V call is TRBV20-1, the J call TRBJ2-2; TRBD2 aligns across 7 bases. This CDR3 comprises 15 residues. Germline-derived CDR1 and CDR2 are DFQATT and SNEGSKA (reference sequence). The DNA of the CDR3 is TGCAGCGCCTCGCCTTTGGGGGGAGGGACCGGGGAGCTGTTTTTT. This sequence encodes CSASPLGGGTGELFF.

In this sample, this clonotype turned up once. The rearrangement links TRBV28 to TRBJ1-5; 9 nucleotides align to TRBD1. Germline V CDR1 and CDR2: MDHEN, SYDVKM. V shed 6 bases and J 12 bases; nucleotides not matched to a gene: 3. CDR3 length: 11 amino acids. In nucleotides, the CDR3 is TGTGCCAGCAGCCGACAGGGGGTCCAGCATTTT. Translated: CASSRQGVQHF.

This clonotype showed up just once. The V gene is TRBV3-1, the J gene TRBJ2-7, with 9 bases matching TRBD1. The junction had 13 bases not matched to a gene; V was cut back by 1 base and J by 0 bases. Germline CDR1 reads LGHDT; CDR2 reads YNNKEL (reference sequence). The CDR3 contains 19 residues. The CDR3 coding sequence is TGTGCCAGCAGCCAAGTCAGGGGAGGATGGGGACAGGGCTCCTACGAGCAGTACTTC. Protein sequence: CASSQVRGGWGQGSYEQYF.

The gene calls are TRBV4-2 and TRBJ2-7; D possibly uses TRBD1 or TRBD2 (5 bases each). This CDR3 has 16 amino acids. Germline assignment: CDR1 LGHNA and CDR2 YNFKEQ. Trimming stripped 0 bases from V and 6 bases from J, with 18 bases between. The CDR3 here is CASSQEGDEGESEQYF. The CDR3 DNA sequence: TGTGCCAGCAGCCAAGAAGGGGATGAGGGTGAGAGCGAGCAGTACTTC.

The chain links TRBV7-9 to TRBJ2-7, with D uncertain. The CDR3 has 12 residues. Germline V gene sequence: CDR1 SEHNR, CDR2 FQNEAQ (reference sequence). V lost 5 bases, J lost 6 bases, and 11 bases lay in between. The CDR3: CASSPGKIEQYF. The CDR3 region has the DNA TGTGCCAGCAGCCCTGGTAAGATCGAGCAGTACTTC. Full variable domain (missing parts from reference TRBV7-9 and TRBJ2-7): DTGVSQNPRHKITKRGQNVTFRCDPISEHNRLYWYRQTLGQGPEFLTYFQNEAQLEKSRLLSDRFSAERPKGSFSTLEIQRTEQGDSAMYLCASSPGKIEQYFGPGTRLTVT.